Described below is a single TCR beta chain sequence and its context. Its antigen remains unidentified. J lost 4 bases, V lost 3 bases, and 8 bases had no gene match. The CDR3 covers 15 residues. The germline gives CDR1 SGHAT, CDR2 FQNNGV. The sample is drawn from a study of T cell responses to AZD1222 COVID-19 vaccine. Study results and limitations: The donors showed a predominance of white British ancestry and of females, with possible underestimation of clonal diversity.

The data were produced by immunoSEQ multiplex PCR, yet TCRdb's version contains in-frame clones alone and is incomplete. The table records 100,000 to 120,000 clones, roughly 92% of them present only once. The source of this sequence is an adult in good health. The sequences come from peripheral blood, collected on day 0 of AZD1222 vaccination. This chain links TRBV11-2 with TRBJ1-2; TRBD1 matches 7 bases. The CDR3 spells CASSFSLQGTYGYTF. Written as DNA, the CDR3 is TGTGCCAGCAGCTTTTCCCTACAGGGGACCTATGGCTACACCTTC.